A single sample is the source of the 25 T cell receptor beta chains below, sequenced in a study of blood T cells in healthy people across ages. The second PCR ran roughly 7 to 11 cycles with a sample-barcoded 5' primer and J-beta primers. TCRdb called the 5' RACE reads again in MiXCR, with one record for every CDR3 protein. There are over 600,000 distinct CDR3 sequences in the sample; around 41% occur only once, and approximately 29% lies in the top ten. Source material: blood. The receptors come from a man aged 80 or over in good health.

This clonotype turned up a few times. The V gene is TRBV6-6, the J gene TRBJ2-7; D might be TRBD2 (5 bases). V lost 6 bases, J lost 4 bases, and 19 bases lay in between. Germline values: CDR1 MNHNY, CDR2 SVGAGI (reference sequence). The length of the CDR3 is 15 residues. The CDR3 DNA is TGTGCCAGCAGCTCCGGCGGCAGGCCGGGATACGAGCAGTACTTC. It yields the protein CASSSGGRPGYEQYF.

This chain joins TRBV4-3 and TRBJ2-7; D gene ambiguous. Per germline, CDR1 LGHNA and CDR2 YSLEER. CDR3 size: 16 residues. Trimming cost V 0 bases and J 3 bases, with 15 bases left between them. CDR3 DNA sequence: TGCGCCAGCAGCCAAGATTGGGCGGTTAACATCTACGAGCAGTACTTC. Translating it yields CASSQDWAVNIYEQYF.

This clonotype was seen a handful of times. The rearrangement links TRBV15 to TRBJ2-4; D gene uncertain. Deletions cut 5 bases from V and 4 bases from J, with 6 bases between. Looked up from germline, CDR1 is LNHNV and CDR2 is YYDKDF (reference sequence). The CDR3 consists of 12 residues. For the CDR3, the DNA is TGTGCCACCAGCTTAGGGAAAAACATTCAGTACTTC. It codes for CATSLGKNIQYF.

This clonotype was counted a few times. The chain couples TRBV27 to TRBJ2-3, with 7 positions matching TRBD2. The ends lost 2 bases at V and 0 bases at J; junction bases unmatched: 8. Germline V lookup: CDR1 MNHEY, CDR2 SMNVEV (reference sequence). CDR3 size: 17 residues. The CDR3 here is CASSLPPPGGSTDTQYF. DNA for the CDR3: TGTGCCAGCAGTTTACCCCCACCGGGGGGTAGCACAGATACGCAGTATTTT.

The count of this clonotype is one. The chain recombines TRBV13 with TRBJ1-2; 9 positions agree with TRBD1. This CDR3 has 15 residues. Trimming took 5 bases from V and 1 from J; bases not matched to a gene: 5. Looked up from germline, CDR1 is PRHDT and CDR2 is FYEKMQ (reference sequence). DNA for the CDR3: TGTGCCAGCAGCGTTAGGACAGGGGATAACTATGGCTACACCTTC. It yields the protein CASSVRTGDNYGYTF.

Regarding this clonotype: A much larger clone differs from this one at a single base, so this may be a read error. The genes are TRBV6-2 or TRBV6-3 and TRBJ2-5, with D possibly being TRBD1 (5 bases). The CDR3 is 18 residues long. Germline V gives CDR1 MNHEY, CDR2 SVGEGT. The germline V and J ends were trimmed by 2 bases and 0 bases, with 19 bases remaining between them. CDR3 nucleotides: TGTGCCAGCAGTTACACCTTCGAGGCTCGACAGAACCAAGAGACCCAGTACTTC. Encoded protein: CASSYTFEARQNQETQYF.

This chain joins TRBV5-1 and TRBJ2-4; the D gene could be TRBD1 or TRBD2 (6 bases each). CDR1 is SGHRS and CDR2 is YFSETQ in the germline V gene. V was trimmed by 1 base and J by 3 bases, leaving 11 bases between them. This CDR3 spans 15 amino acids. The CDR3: CASSLRGAGKNIQYF. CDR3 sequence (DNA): TGCGCCAGCAGCTTGAGGGGGGCCGGCAAAAACATTCAGTACTTC.

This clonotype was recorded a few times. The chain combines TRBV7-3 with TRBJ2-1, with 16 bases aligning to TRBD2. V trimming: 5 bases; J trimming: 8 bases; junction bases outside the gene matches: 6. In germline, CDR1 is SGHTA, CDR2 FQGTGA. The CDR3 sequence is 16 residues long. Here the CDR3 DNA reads TGTGCCAGCAGCCGGGGGACTAGCGGGAGGGTCGATGAGCAGTTCTTC. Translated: CASSRGTSGRVDEQFF.

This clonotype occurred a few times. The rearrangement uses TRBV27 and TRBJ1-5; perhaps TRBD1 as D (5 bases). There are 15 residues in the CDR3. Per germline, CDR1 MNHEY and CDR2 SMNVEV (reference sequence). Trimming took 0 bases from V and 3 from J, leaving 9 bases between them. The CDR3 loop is CASSLSETVNQPQHF. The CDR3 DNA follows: TGTGCCAGCAGTTTATCTGAGACAGTCAATCAGCCCCAGCATTTT.

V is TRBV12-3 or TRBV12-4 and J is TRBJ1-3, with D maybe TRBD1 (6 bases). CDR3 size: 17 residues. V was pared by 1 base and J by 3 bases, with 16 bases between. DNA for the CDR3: TGTGCCAGCAGTTTAGAATTCGGGGGGCGTGTTGGAAACACCATATATTTT. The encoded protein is CASSLEFGGRVGNTIYF.

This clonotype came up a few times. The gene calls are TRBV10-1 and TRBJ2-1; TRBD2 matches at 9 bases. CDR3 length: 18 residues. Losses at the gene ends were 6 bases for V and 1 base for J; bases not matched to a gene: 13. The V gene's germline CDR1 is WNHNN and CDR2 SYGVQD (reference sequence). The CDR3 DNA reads TGCGCCAGCAGCCCTTTCCGCGGGGGGGTTGGGTCCTACAATGAGCAGTTCTTC. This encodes CASSPFRGGVGSYNEQFF.

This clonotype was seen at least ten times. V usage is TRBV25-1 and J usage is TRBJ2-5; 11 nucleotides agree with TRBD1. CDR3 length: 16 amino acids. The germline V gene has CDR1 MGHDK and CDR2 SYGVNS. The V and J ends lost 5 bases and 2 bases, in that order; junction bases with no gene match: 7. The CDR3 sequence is CASSLIGTGGQETQYF. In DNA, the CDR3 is TGTGCCAGCAGTCTTATCGGGACAGGGGGACAAGAGACCCAGTACTTC.

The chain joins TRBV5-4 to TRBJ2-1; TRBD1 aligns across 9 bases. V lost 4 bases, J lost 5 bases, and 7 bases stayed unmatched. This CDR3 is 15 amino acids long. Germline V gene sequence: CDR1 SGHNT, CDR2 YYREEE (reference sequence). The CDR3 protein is CASSRDRALNNEQFF. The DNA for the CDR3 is TGTGCCAGCAGCCGGGACAGGGCCTTGAACAATGAGCAGTTCTTC. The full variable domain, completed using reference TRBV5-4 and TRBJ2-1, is ETGVTQSPTHLIKTRGQQVTLRCSSQSGHNTVSWYQQALGQGPQFIFQYYREEENGRGNFPPRFSGLQFPNYSSELNVNALELDDSALYLCASSRDRALNNEQFFGPGTRLTVL.

This chain's CDR3 is CASRTTVTEAFF. The DNA of the CDR3 is TGTGCCAGCAGAACGACAGTCACTGAAGCTTTCTTT. J is TRBJ1-1 and V is TRBV7-2, with D maybe TRBD1 (5 bases). Germline V gene lookup returns CDR1 SGHTA and CDR2 FQGNSA. The CDR3 consists of 12 residues. Trimming cost V 6 bases and J 4 bases, with 9 bases left between them. Full variable domain (outside the CDR3, taken from reference TRBV7-2 and TRBJ1-1): GAGVSQSPSNKVTEKGKDVELRCDPISGHTALYWYRQSLGQGLEFLIYFQGNSAPDKSGLPSDRFSAERTGGSVSTLTIQRTQQEDSAVYLCASRTTVTEAFFGQGTRLTVV.

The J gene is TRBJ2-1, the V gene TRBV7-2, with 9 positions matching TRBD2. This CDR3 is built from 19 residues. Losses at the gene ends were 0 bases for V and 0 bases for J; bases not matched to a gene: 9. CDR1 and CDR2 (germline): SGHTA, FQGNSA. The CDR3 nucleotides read TGTGCCAGCAGCTTAGCCTCCCTAGCGGGATGGAGCTCCTACAATGAGCAGTTCTTC. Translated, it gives CASSLASLAGWSSYNEQFF.

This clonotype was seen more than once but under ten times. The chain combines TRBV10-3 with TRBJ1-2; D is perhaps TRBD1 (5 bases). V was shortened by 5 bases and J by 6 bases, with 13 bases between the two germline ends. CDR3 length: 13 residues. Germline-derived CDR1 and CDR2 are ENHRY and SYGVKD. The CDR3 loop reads CAISPRDGNGYTF. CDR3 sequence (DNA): TGTGCCATCAGTCCCCGGGACGGGAATGGCTACACCTTC.

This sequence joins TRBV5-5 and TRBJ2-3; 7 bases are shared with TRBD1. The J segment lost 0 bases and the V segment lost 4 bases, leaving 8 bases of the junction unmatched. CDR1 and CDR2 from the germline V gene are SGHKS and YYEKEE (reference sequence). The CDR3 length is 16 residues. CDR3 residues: CASSQLTGSSTDTQYF. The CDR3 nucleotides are TGTGCCAGCAGCCAGTTGACAGGGTCCAGCACAGATACGCAGTATTTT.

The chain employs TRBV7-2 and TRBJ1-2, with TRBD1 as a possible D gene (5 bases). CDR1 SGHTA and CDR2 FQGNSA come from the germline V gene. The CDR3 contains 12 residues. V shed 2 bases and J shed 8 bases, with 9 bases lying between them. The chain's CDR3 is CASSLSGWGYTF. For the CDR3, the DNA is TGTGCCAGCAGCTTATCAGGGTGGGGCTACACCTTC. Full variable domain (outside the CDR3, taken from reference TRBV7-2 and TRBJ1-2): GAGVSQSPSNKVTEKGKDVELRCDPISGHTALYWYRQSLGQGLEFLIYFQGNSAPDKSGLPSDRFSAERTGGSVSTLTIQRTQQEDSAVYLCASSLSGWGYTFGSGTRLTVV.

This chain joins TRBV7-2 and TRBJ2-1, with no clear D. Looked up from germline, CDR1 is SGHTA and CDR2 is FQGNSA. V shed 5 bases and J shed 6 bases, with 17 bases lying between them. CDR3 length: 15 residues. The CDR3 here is CASSTSPLGSNEQFF. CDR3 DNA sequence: TGTGCCAGCAGCACCTCCCCATTAGGCAGCAATGAGCAGTTCTTC.

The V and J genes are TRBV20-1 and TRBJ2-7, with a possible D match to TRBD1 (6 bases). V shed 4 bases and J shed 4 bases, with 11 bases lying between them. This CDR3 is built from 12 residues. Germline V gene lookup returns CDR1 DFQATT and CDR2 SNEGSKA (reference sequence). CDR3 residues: CSANQGKYEQYF. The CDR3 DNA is TGCAGTGCTAATCAGGGGAAGTACGAGCAGTACTTC.

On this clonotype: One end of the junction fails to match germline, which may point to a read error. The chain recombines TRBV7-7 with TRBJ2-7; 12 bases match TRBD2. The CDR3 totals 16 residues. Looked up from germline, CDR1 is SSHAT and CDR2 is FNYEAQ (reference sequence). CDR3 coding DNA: TGTGCTAGCAGCCCGAGGACTAGCGGGAACTACAATGAGCAGTACTTC. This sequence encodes CASSPRTSGNYNEQYF.

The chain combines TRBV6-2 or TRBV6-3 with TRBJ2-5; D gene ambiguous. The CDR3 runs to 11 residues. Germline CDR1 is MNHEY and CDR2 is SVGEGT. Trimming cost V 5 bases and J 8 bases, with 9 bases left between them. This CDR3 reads CASSPSGTQYF. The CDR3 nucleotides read TGTGCCAGCAGTCCGTCGGGTACCCAGTACTTC.

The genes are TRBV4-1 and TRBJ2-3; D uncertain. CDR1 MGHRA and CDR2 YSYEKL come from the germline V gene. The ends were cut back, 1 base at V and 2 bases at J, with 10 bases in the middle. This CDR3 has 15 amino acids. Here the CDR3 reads CASSQAWTPTDTQYF. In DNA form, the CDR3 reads TGCGCCAGCAGCCAAGCCTGGACCCCCACAGATACGCAGTATTTT.

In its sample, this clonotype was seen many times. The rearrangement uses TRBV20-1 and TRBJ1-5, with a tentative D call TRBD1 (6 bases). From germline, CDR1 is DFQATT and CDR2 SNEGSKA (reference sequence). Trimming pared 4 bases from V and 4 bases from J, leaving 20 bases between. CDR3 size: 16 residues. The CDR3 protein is CSATKTTGTRNQPQHF. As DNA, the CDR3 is TGCAGTGCTACGAAGACCACCGGGACACGGAATCAGCCCCAGCATTTT.

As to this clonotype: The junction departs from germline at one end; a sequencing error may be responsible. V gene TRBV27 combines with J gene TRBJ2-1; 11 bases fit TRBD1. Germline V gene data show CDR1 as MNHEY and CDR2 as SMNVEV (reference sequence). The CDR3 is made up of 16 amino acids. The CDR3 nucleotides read TGTGCCAGCCGACACTATGGACAGGGGGCTTACAGTGAGCAGTTCTTC. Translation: CASRHYGQGAYSEQFF.